This TCR beta chain was sequenced in a study of blood T cell repertoires in COVID-19. As concerns this clone: Other DNA sequences in the sample encode the same CDR3.

Trimming cost V 3 bases and J 2 bases; bases outside gene matches: 0. The length of the CDR3 is 13 residues. CDR1 is SGDLS, CDR2 YYNGEE, per germline. Libraries were prepared by immunoSEQ multiplex PCR; TCRdb keeps only in-frame clonotypes and omits some of them. The top ten clones hold more than 3% of a sample with approximately 150,000 clones, 70% to 90% of them seen once. The sequence was collected from a woman aged 45 to 65 with acute COVID-19. The chain links TRBV9 to TRBJ2-7; 9 nucleotides line up with TRBD1. Specimen: PBMCs or T cells enriched from blood (not recorded which). The CDR3 reads CASSGQGAYEQYF. CDR3 coding DNA: TGTGCCAGCAGCGGACAGGGGGCCTACGAGCAGTACTTC.